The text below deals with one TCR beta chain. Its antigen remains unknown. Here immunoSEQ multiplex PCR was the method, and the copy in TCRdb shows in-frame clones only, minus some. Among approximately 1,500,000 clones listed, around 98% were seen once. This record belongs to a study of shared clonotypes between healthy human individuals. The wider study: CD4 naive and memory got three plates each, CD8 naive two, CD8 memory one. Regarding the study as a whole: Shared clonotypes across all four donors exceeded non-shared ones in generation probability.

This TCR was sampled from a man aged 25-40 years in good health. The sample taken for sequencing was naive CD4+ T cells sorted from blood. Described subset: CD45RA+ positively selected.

CDR3 sequence (DNA): TGTGCCAGCAGCTCAGGGAGGGACAGCCATGAAAAACTGTTTTTT. Translation: CASSSGRDSHEKLFF. The chain carries TRBV7-9 and TRBJ1-4, with TRBD1 matching over 7 bases. Germline V gene data show CDR1 as SEHNR and CDR2 as FQNEAQ (reference sequence). The CDR3 totals 15 residues. J was trimmed by 6 bases and V by 4 bases; bases with no gene match: 8.